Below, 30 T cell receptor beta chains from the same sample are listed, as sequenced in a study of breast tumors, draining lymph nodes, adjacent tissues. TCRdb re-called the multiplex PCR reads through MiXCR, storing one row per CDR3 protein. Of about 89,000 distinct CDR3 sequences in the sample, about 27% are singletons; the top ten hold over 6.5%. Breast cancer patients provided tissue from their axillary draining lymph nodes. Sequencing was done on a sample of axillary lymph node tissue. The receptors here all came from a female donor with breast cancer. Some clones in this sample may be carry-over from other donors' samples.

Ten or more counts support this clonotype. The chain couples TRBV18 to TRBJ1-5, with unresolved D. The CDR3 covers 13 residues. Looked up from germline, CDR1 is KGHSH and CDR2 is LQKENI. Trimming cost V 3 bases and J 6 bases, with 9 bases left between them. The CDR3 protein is CASSPSASQPQHF. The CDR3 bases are TGTGCCAGCTCACCGTCAGCAAGTCAGCCCCAGCATTTT.

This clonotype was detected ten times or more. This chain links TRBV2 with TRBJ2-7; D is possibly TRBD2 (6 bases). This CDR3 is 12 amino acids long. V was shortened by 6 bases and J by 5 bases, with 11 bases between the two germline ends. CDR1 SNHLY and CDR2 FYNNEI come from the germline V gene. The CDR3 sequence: CASRRERNEQYF. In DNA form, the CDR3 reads TGTGCCAGCAGACGGGAGCGAAACGAGCAGTACTTC. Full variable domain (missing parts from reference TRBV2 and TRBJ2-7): EPEVTQTPSHQVTQMGQEVILRCVPISNHLYFYWYRQILGQKVEFLVSFYNNEISEKSEIFDDQFSVERPDGSNFTLKIRSTKLEDSAMYFCASRRERNEQYFGPGTRLTVT.

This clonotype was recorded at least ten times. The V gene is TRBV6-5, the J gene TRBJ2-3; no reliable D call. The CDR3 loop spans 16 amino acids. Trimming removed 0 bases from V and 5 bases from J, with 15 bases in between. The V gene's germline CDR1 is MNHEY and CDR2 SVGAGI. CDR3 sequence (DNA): TGTGCCAGCAGTTACTCGATTTCCAATATGAGAGATACGCAGTATTTT. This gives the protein CASSYSISNMRDTQYF.

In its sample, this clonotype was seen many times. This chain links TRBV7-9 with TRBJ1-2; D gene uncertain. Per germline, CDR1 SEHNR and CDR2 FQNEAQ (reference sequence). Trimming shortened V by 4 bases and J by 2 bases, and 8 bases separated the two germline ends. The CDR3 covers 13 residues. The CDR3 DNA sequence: TGTGCCAGCAGCTCAGGCCCCAACTATGGCTACACCTTC. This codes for CASSSGPNYGYTF.

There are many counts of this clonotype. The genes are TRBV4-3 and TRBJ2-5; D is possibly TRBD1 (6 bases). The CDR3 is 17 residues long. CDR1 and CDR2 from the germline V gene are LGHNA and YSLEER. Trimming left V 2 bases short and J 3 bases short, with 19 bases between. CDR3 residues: CASSQMAGTPKEETQYF. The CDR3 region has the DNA TGCGCCAGCAGCCAAATGGCCGGGACACCGAAAGAAGAGACCCAGTACTTC.

CDR3 residues: CASSLVRGAYEKLFF. The CDR3 coding sequence is TGTGCCAGCAGCTTAGTACGGGGCGCGTATGAAAAACTGTTTTTT. The chain links TRBV7-2 to TRBJ1-4; weak D call: TRBD1 (5 bases). Germline V lookup: CDR1 SGHTA, CDR2 FQGNSA. Trimming took 1 base from V and 6 from J, leaving 12 bases between them. This CDR3 contains 15 residues.

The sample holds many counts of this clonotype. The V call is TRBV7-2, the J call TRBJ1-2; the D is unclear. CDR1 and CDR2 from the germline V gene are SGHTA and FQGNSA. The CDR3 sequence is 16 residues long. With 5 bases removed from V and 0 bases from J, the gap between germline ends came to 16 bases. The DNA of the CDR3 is TGTGCCAGCAGCCCACAGACGGGTACAACTAACTATGGCTACACCTTC. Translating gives CASSPQTGTTNYGYTF. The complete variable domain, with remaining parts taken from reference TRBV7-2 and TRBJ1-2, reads GAGVSQSPSNKVTEKGKDVELRCDPISGHTALYWYRQSLGQGLEFLIYFQGNSAPDKSGLPSDRFSAERTGGSVSTLTIQRTQQEDSAVYLCASSPQTGTTNYGYTFGSGTRLTVV.

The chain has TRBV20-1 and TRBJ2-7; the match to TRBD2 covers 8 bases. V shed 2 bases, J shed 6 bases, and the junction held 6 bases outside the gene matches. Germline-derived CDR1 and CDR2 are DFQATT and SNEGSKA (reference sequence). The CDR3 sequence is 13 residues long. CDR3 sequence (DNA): TGCAGTGCTAGATTGGGCGGGAGGAGCGAGCAGTACTTC. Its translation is CSARLGGRSEQYF.

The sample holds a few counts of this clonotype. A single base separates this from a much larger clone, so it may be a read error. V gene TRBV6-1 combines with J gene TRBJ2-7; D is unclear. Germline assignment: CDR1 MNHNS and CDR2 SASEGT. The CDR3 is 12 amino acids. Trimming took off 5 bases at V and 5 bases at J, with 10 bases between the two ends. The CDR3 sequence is CASSHSQHEQYF. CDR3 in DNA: TGTGCCAGCAGTCATTCTCAGCACGAGCAGTACTTC.

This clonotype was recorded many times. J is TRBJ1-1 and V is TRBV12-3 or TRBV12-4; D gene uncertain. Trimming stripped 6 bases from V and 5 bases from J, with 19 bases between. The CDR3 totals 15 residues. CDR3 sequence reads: CASSYDKRGRTEAFF. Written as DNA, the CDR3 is TGTGCCAGCAGCTACGACAAGCGGGGTAGGACTGAAGCTTTCTTT.

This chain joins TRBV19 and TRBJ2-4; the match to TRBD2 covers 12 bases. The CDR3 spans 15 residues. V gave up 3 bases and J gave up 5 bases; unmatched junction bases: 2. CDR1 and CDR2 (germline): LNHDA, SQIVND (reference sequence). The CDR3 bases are TGTGCCAGTAGTATGGCTAGCGGGAGGGAAAACATTCAGTACTTC. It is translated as CASSMASGRENIQYF.

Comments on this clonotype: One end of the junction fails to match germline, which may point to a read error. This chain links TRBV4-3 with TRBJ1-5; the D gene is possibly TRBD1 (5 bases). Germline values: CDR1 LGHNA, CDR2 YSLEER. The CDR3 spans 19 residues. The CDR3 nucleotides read TGCGCCAGCAGCCAAGATCTTCGACGGCGAACAGGAGAGGATCAGCCCCAACATTTT. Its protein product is CASSQDLRRRTGEDQPQHF.

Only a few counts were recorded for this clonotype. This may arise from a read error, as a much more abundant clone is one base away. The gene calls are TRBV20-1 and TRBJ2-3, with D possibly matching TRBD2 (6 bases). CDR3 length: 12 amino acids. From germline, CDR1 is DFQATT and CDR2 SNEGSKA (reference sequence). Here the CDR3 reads CSVRATGSTQYF. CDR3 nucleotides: TGCAGTGTTAGAGCCACCGGGAGCACGCAGTATTTT.

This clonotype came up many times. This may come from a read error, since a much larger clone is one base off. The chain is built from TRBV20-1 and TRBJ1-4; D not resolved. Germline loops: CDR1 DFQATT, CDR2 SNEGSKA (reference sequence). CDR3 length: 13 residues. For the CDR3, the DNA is TGCAGTGCTGGTGGCAGGAGGCACGAAACACTGTTTTTT. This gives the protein CSAGGRRHETLFF.

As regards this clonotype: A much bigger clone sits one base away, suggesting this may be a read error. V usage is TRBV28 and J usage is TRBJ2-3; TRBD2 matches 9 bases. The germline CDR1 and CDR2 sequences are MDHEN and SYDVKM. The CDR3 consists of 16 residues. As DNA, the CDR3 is TGTGCCGGCAGTTTACGAGCGGGAGGTATCACAGATACGCAGTATTTT. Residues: CAGSLRAGGITDTQYF.

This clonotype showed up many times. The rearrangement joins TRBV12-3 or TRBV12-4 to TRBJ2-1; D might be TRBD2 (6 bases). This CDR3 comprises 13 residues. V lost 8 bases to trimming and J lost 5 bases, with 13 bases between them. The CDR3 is CASYRGGDNEQFF. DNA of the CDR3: TGTGCCAGCTACCGGGGCGGGGACAATGAGCAGTTCTTC.

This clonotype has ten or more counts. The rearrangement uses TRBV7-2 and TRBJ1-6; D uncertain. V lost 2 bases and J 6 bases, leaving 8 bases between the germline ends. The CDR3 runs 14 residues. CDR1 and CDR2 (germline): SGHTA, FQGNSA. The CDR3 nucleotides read TGTGCCAGCAGCTTAAGCAGCCTTAATTCACCCCTCCACTTT. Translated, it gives CASSLSSLNSPLHF.

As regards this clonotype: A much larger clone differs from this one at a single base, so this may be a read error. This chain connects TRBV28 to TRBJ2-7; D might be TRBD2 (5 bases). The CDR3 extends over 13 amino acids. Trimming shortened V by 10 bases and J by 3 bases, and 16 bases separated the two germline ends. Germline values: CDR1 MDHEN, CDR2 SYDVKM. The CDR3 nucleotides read TGTGCCACCTTGTCGGGCGGGTTCTACGAGCAGTACTTC. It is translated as CATLSGGFYEQYF.

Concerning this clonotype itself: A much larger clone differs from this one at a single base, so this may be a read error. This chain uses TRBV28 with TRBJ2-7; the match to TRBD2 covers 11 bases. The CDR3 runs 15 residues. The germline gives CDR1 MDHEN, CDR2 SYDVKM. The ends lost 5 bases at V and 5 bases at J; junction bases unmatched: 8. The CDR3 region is CASSPLSGGADEQYF. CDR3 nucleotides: TGTGCCAGCAGTCCACTTAGCGGGGGGGCCGACGAGCAGTACTTC.

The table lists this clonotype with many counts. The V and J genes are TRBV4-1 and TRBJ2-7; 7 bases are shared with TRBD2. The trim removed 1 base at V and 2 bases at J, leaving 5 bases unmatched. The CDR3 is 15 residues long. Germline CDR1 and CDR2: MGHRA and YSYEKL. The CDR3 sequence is CASSQGAGRTYEQYF. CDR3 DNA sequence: TGCGCCAGCAGCCAAGGAGCGGGGCGTACCTACGAGCAGTACTTC.

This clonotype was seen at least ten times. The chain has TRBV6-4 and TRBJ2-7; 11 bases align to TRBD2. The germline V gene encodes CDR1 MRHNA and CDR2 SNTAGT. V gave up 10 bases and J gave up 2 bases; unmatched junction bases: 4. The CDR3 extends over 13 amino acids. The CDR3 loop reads CANHSGRAYEQYF. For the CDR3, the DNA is TGTGCCAACCATAGCGGGAGGGCCTACGAGCAGTACTTC.

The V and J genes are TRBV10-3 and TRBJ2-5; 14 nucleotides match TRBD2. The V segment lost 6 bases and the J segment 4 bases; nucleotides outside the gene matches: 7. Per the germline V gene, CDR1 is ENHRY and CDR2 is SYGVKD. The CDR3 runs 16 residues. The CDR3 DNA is TGTGCCATCAGCGGGACTAGCGGGAGTTGGTTAGAGACCCAGTACTTC. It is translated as CAISGTSGSWLETQYF.

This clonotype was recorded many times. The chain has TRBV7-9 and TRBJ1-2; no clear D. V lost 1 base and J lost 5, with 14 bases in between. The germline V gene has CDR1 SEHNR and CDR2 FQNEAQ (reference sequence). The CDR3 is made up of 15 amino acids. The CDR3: CASSLDAGVVYGYTF. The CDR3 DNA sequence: TGTGCCAGCAGCTTAGACGCGGGAGTCGTTTATGGCTACACCTTC.

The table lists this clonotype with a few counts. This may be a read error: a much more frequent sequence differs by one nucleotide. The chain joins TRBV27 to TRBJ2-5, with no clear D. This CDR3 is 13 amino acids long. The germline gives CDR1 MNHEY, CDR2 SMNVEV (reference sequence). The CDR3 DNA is TGTGCCAGCAGTTTAGCGGCCCAAGAGACCCAGTCCTTC. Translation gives CASSLAAQETQSF.

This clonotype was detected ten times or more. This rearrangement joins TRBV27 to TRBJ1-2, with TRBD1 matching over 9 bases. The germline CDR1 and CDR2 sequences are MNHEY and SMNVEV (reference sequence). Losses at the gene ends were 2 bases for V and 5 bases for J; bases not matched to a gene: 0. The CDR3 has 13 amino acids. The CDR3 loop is CASSLGQGYGYTF. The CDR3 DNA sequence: TGTGCCAGCAGTTTAGGACAGGGGTATGGCTACACCTTC.

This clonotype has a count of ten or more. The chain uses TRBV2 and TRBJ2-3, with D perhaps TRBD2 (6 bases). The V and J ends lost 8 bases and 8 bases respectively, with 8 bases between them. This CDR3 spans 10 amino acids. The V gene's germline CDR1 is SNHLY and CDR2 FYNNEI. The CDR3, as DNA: TGTGCCAGCGAGGAGGGTACGCAGTATTTT. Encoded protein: CASEEGTQYF. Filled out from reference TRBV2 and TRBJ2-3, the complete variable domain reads EPEVTQTPSHQVTQMGQEVILRCVPISNHLYFYWYRQILGQKVEFLVSFYNNEISEKSEIFDDQFSVERPDGSNFTLKIRSTKLEDSAMYFCASEEGTQYFGPGTRLTVL.

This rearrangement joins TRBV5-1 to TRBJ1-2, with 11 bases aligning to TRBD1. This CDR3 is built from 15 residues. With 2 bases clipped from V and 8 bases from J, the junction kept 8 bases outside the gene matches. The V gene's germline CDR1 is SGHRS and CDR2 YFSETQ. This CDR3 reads CASSFAPDRGQGYTF. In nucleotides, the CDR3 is TGCGCCAGCAGCTTCGCCCCGGACAGGGGGCAGGGCTACACCTTC.

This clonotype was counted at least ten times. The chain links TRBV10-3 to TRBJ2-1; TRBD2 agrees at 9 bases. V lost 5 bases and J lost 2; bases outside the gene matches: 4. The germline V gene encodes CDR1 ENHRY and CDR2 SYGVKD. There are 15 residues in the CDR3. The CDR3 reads CAISSTSGPYNEQFF. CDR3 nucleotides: TGTGCCATCAGTTCTACTAGCGGGCCCTACAATGAGCAGTTCTTC.

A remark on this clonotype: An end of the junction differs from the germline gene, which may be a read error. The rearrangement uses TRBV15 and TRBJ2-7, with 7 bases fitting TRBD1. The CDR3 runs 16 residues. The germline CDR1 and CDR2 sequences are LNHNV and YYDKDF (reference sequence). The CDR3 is CAASRGLGGSYYEQYF. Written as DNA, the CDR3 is TGTGCCGCCAGCAGAGGGTTAGGGGGCAGTTACTACGAGCAGTACTTC.

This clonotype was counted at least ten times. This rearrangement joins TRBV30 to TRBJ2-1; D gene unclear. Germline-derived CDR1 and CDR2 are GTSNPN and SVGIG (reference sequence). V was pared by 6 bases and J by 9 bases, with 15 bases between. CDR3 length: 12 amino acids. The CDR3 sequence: CACQVPKGEQFF. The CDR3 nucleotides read TGTGCCTGCCAGGTCCCGAAAGGTGAGCAGTTCTTC.